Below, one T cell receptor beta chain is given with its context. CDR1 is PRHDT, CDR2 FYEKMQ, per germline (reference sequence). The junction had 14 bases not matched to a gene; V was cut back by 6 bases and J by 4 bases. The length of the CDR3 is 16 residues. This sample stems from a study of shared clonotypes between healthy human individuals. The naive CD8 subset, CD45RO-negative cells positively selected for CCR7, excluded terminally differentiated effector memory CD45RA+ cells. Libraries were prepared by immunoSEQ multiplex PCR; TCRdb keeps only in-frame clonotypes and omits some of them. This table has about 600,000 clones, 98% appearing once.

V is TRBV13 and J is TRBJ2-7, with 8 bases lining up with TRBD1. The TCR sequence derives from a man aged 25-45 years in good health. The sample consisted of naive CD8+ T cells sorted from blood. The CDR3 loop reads CASRNQGAGFQYEQYF. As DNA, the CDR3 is TGTGCCAGCAGGAATCAGGGGGCGGGATTTCAGTACGAGCAGTACTTC.